Sequencing of this TCR beta chain was carried out in a study of T cell repertoires in cytomegalovirus infection. Study context: Signatures in public TCR beta sequences pointed to both CMV infection and matching HLA type.

Study results and limitations: Cumulative frequency of public TCR beta families picked out carriers of CMV plus the relevant HLA. The ex vivo response was dominated by HLA-C-restricted CMV-specific TCR beta clonotypes.

TCRdb ran MiXCR on the reads and lists one entry per CDR3 protein. The data contain nearly 700,000 distinct CDR3 sequences, 33% of them singletons. Trimming left V 5 bases short and J 4 bases short, with 9 bases between. Germline assignment: CDR1 LGHDT and CDR2 YNNKEL (reference sequence). The CDR3 sequence is 13 residues long. On this clonotype itself: Antigen specificity is unknown.

This TCR was sampled from a human donor in good health (CMV status not recorded). Some clones in this sample may be carry-over from other donors' samples. The specimen was cultured PBMCs, collected from culture after CMV antigen stimulation. The J gene is TRBJ1-3, the V gene TRBV3-1, with D unclear. The CDR3, as DNA: TGTGCCAGCAGCAGCAACCCAGGAAACACCATATATTTT. As protein: CASSSNPGNTIYF.